This passage covers 23 T cell receptor beta chains from one sample sequenced in a study of CXCR3-negative and CXCR3-positive naive CD8 T cells. These receptors' targets are unknown. The authors prepared UMI-labeled TRB cDNA libraries by 5' RACE. With the 5' RACE reads reprocessed, TCRdb shows one record per CDR3 protein and no DNA. The repertoire shows 65,000 to 90,000 distinct CDR3 sequences; the top ten hold 0.55% to 0.8%. Study outcomes and limitations: CXCR3-expressing naive cells carried TRB CDR3s more hydrophobic than those of CXCR3-negative naive cells.

Material: naive CXCR3+ CD8+ T cells from blood. Specified subset: CD45RO-CCR7+CD27+CD95- naive CD8+ T cells expressing CXCR3 (TNR3+). These receptors were collected from a human donor in good health. Some clones in this sample may be carry-over from other donors' samples.

V and J are TRBV15 and TRBJ2-7; lacking DNA, the TRBD2 call made by TCRdb goes unchecked. This CDR3 region has 17 residues. The germline V gene encodes CDR1 LNHNV and CDR2 YYDKDF (reference sequence). CDR3 in amino acids: CATSKASDKRVSYEQYF.

The genes are TRBV28 and TRBJ1-5; TCRdb's assignment of TRBD1 cannot be checked, as there is no DNA. CDR1 and CDR2 (germline): MDHEN, SYDVKM. The CDR3 spans 15 residues. CDR3 protein: CASTPGGGGNQPQHF.

V usage is TRBV13 and J usage is TRBJ1-2; the D call of TRBD1 rests on TCRdb alone, since no DNA is present to check it. CDR1 is PRHDT, CDR2 FYEKMQ, per germline (reference sequence). CDR3 length equals 14 residues. CDR3 amino acids: CASSLAYPGYGYTF. Drawing the rest from reference TRBV13 and TRBJ1-2, the complete variable domain is AAGVIQSPRHLIKEKRETATLKCYPIPRHDTVYWYQQGPGQDPQFLISFYEKMQSDKGSIPDRFSAQQFSDYHSELNMSSLELGDSALYFCASSLAYPGYGYTFGSGTRLTVV.

The chain carries TRBV27 and TRBJ1-2; TCRdb reports TRBD1, a call that lacks DNA to check it against. CDR3 length equals 16 residues. From germline, CDR1 is MNHEY and CDR2 SMNVEV (reference sequence). The CDR3 loop is CASSYLPRRHPYGYTF.

The chain employs TRBV12-3 or TRBV12-4 and TRBJ2-1; the TCRdb call, TRBD1, lacks DNA for checking. The CDR3 runs 20 residues. CDR3 region: CASTYSGDRVRRREVGEQFF.

The V and J genes are TRBV29-1 and TRBJ2-7. This CDR3 contains 12 residues. In germline, CDR1 is SQVTM, CDR2 ANQGSEA. CDR3 residues: CSVGTGESEQYF.

This chain joins TRBV7-9 and TRBJ2-1. The CDR3 has 13 amino acids. The germline CDR1 and CDR2 sequences are SEHNR and FQNEAQ (reference sequence). This CDR3 is CASSQVEYNEQFF.

This chain uses TRBV25-1 with TRBJ1-2. The CDR3 consists of 12 residues. The germline CDR1 and CDR2 sequences are MGHDK and SYGVNS. CDR3 amino acids: CASRQTDYGYTF.

V and J are TRBV5-1 and TRBJ2-7; the TCRdb D gene call, TRBD2, has no DNA to confirm it. The CDR3 extends over 15 amino acids. Germline V gives CDR1 SGHRS, CDR2 YFSETQ. CDR3 protein: CASSLVPSGKYEQYF.

The J gene is TRBJ1-4, the V gene TRBV25-1; TCRdb calls TRBD1, which cannot be checked without DNA. The V gene's germline CDR1 is MGHDK and CDR2 SYGVNS. This CDR3 contains 16 residues. The CDR3 loop reads CASSPLTGDRNEKLFF.

V and J are TRBV12-2 and TRBJ2-5. TRBV12-2 is termed a pseudogene. This CDR3 contains 15 residues. The CDR3: CASRILLREPETQYF.

CDR3 sequence: CASSIGDGELFF. The rearrangement uses TRBV19 and TRBJ2-2. In germline, CDR1 is LNHDA, CDR2 SQIVND (reference sequence). This CDR3 spans 12 amino acids.

The chain couples TRBV5-1 to TRBJ2-3; checking the TCRdb D call of TRBD1 is not possible without DNA. The CDR3 is 16 residues long. In germline, CDR1 is SGHRS, CDR2 YFSETQ. The CDR3 sequence: CASSYPQGGGTDTQYF.

V gene TRBV7-9 combines with J gene TRBJ2-5; TCRdb's D gene call, TRBD1, goes unchecked for lack of DNA. Germline CDR1 SEHNR, CDR2 FQNEAQ (reference sequence). The CDR3 consists of 15 residues. CDR3 region: CASSRKSQGQETQYF. Together with reference TRBV7-9 and TRBJ2-5, the CDR3 gives the full variable domain: DTGVSQNPRHKITKRGQNVTFRCDPISEHNRLYWYRQTLGQGPEFLTYFQNEAQLEKSRLLSDRFSAERPKGSFSTLEIQRTEQGDSAMYLCASSRKSQGQETQYFGPGTRLLVL.

The chain employs TRBV7-3 and TRBJ2-1; TCRdb's D call of TRBD1 is untestable without DNA. Germline loops: CDR1 SGHTA, CDR2 FQGTGA. CDR3 length: 13 residues. This CDR3 reads CASPPGGYNEQFF.

The chain carries TRBV29-1 and TRBJ2-5. The CDR3 has 13 residues. Germline CDR1 reads SQVTM; CDR2 reads ANQGSEA. The CDR3 loop reads CSVDKDGQETQYF.

The chain employs TRBV28 and TRBJ2-1; the TCRdb D gene call, TRBD1, has no DNA to confirm it. This CDR3 is 18 amino acids long. Germline V lookup: CDR1 MDHEN, CDR2 SYDVKM. CDR3 loop: CASRPPRLRTGIKNEQFF. Full variable domain (remainder filled in from reference TRBV28 and TRBJ2-1): DVKVTQSSRYLVKRTGEKVFLECVQDMDHENMFWYRQDPGLGLRLIYFSYDVKMKEKGDIPEGYSVSREKKERFSLILESASTNQTSMYLCASRPPRLRTGIKNEQFFGPGTRLTVL.

The rearrangement joins TRBV20-1 to TRBJ2-5; TCRdb names TRBD2, which stays unverified in the absence of DNA. The V gene's germline CDR1 is DFQATT and CDR2 SNEGSKA (reference sequence). The CDR3 extends over 14 amino acids. Here the CDR3 reads CSWTPRGPQETQYF.

The chain has TRBV7-6 and TRBJ2-7; checking the TCRdb D call of TRBD1 is not possible without DNA. CDR1 is SGHVS, CDR2 FNYEAQ, per germline. This CDR3 comprises 14 residues. The CDR3 sequence: CASSLPGASYEQYF.

The chain recombines TRBV12-3 or TRBV12-4 with TRBJ1-4. The CDR3 totals 12 residues. The chain's CDR3 is CASSLSGEKLFF.

V and J are TRBV29-1 and TRBJ2-1. CDR3 length: 11 amino acids. Germline assignment: CDR1 SQVTM and CDR2 ANQGSEA. The chain's CDR3 is CSVDLRTEQFF.

The chain carries TRBV20-1 and TRBJ2-1; with no DNA, the TCRdb D assignment of TRBD2 cannot be verified. The CDR3 has 17 amino acids. Germline CDR1 is DFQATT and CDR2 is SNEGSKA (reference sequence). The CDR3 region is CSARSFLREGRYNEQFF.

The V gene is TRBV29-1, the J gene TRBJ2-7; without DNA, the TCRdb call of TRBD1 cannot be checked. From germline, CDR1 is SQVTM and CDR2 ANQGSEA. There are 13 residues in the CDR3. The CDR3 is CSVAGGRTYEQYF.